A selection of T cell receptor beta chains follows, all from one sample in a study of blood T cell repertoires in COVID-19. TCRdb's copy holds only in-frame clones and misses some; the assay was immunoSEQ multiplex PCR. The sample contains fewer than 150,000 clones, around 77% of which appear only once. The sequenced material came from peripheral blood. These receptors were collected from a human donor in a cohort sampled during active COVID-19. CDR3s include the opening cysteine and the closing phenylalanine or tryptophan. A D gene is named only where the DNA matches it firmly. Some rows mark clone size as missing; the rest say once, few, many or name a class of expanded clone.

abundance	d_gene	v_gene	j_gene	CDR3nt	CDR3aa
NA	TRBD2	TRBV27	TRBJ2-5	TGTGCCAGCAGTCCGGCCTCCGGACTAGCGGGGATTTTTGAGACCCAGTACTTC	CASSPASGLAGIFETQYF
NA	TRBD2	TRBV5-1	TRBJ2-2	TGCGCCAGCAGCTCGACTAGCGGGGGGGCCGGGGAGCTGTTTTTT	CASSSTSGGAGELFF
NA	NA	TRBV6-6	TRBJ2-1	TGTGCCAGCAGTTACTCGACGGACACAGGTAGTGAGCAGTTCTTC	CASSYSTDTGSEQFF
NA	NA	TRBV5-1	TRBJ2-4	TGCGCCAGCAGCTCCATAGCCAAAAACATTCAGTACTTC	CASSSIAKNIQYF
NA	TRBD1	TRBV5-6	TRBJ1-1	TGTGCCAGCAGAATAGACAGGGGAAGGGGCACTGAAGCTTTCTTT	CASRIDRGRGTEAFF
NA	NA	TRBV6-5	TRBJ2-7	TGTGCCAGCAGCCCCCACCCGAGGAGCTCCTACGAGCAGTACTTC	CASSPHPRSSYEQYF
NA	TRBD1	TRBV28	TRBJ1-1	TGTGCCAGCAGTTGGGACAGGGTCCACTGGAACTTT	CASSWDRVHWNF
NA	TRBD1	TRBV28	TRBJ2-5	TGTGCCAGCAGTTTCCGCCTCGGGACAGGGGGCGGGCAGACCCAGTACTTC	CASSFRLGTGGGQTQYF
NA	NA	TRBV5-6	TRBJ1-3	TGTGCCAGCAGCTCAGCGGGCGGGGGGTCCTACTCTGGAAACACCATATATTTT	CASSSAGGGSYSGNTIYF
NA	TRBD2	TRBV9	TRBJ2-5	TGTGCCAGCAGCGCCGGACTAGCGGGGGGGCAGGAGACCCAGTACTTC	CASSAGLAGGQETQYF
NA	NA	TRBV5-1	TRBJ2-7	TGCGCCAGCAGCTTGGCCTGGAGGGGCGAGCAGTACTTC	CASSLAWRGEQYF
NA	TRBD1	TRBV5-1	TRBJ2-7	TGCGCCAGCAGCTTGGCGAGGGGGCATGATGCCTACGAGCAGTACTTC	CASSLARGHDAYEQYF
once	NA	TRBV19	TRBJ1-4	TGTGCCAGTATTCCTGCAGGCCCAACTAATGAAAAACTGTTTTTT	CASIPAGPTNEKLFF
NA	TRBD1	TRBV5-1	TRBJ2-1	TGCGCCAGCAGCTCCGGACAGGGTGGCAATGAGCAGTTCTTC	CASSSGQGGNEQFF
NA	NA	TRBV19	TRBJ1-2	TGTGCCAGTAGTATAGCGGCCAAGGGGGAATATGGCTACACCTTC	CASSIAAKGEYGYTF
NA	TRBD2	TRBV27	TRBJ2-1	TGTGCCAGCAGCGAGCGGGGAGCCTACAATGAGCAGTTCTTC	CASSERGAYNEQFF
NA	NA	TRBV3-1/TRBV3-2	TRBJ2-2	TGTGCCAGCAGCCACGGGGGCGGGGGACGAACCGGGGAGCTGTTTTTT	CASSHGGGGRTGELFF
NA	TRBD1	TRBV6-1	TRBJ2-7	TGTGCCAGCAGTGAAGCAAGGGACAGGGACCACGAGCAGTACTTC	CASSEARDRDHEQYF
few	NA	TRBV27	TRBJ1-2	TGTGCCAGCAGTTTTACGACAGGATCCTATGGCTACACCTTC	CASSFTTGSYGYTF
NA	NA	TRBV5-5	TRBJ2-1	TGTGCCAGCAGCCCGGCGGGGACCGACAATGAGCAGTTCTTC	CASSPAGTDNEQFF
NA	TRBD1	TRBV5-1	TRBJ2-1	TGCGCCAGCAGCGCCTTACAGGGGGCGCGCAATGAGCAGTTCTTC	CASSALQGARNEQFF
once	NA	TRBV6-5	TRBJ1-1	TGTGCCAGCAGTAGCCTAGGCGGGGTGGCTGAAGCTTTCTTT	CASSSLGGVAEAFF